These T cell receptor beta chains were read from a single sample in a study of blood T cell repertoires in COVID-19. Generated by immunoSEQ multiplex PCR, the TCRdb table keeps only in-frame clones and is missing some. The table has over 120,000 clones, 86% seen once. The material sequenced was PBMCs or T cells enriched from blood (not recorded which). Receptors were obtained from a man aged 50 to 60 who had recovered from COVID-19. The CDR3 runs from the conserved cysteine through the conserved F or W. D genes are given only for firm matches. Only part of the rows carry a size: once, few, many, or a class if the clone is expanded.

J gene	V gene	D gene	clone size	CDR3 DNA	CDR3 protein
TRBJ2-1	TRBV7-3	TRBD2	-	TGTGCCAGCAGCCCCGAAGGACTAGCGGGAGGGGAGCAGTTCTTC	CASSPEGLAGGEQFF
TRBJ2-5	TRBV2	TRBD1	-	TGTGCCAGCAGTAAGATCACAGGGGTAGAGACCCAGTACTTC	CASSKITGVETQYF
TRBJ1-5	TRBV6-2/TRBV6-3	-	-	TGTGCCAGCAGCCATAGACAGGAGAGGAATCAGCCCCAGCATTTT	CASSHRQERNQPQHF
TRBJ1-1	TRBV7-2	TRBD1	-	TGTGCCAGCAGCTCCACAGGGGGTTACACTGAAGCTTTCTTT	CASSSTGGYTEAFF
TRBJ1-1	TRBV30	TRBD1	-	TGTGCCTGGATGGGGACAGCTTACACTGAAGCTTTCTTT	CAWMGTAYTEAFF
TRBJ1-6	TRBV19	TRBD1	-	TGTGCCAGTAGTAACAGGGGGTTCAATTCACCCCTCCACTTT	CASSNRGFNSPLHF
TRBJ1-1	TRBV6-4	-	-	TGTGCCAGCAGGCAGGGCAACACTGAAGCTTTCTTT	CASRQGNTEAFF
TRBJ2-7	TRBV15	TRBD1	-	TGTGCCACCAGCAGCATCAGGGGGCCCGAGCAGTACTTC	CATSSIRGPEQYF
TRBJ1-3	TRBV3-1/TRBV3-2	-	-	TGTGCCAGCAGCCAATCCCCGAACAGGGCGACTGGAAACACCATATATTTT	CASSQSPNRATGNTIYF
TRBJ1-3	TRBV30	-	-	TGTGCCTGGAGTTTTCAGGTCTCTGGAAACACCATATATTTT	CAWSFQVSGNTIYF
TRBJ2-3	TRBV18	TRBD1	few	TGTGCCAGCTCACCACCGGGACAGGGCGACCGTACGCAGTATTTT	CASSPPGQGDRTQYF
TRBJ1-1	TRBV2	-	-	TGTGCCAGCAGGGGAGAAGGGATGGCTGAAGCTTTCTTT	CASRGEGMAEAFF
TRBJ1-1	TRBV12-3/TRBV12-4	-	-	TGTGCCAGCAGTTTACGGGGTCAGATCGAAGCTTTCTTT	CASSLRGQIEAFF
TRBJ1-1	TRBV24-1	-	-	TGTGCCACCAGTGATTCTTCCGGGATCGACACTGAAGCTTTCTTT	CATSDSSGIDTEAFF
TRBJ1-5	TRBV4-3	-	-	TGCGCCAGCAGCGCCCGGACATCTGGAGATCAGCCCCAGCATTTT	CASSARTSGDQPQHF
TRBJ2-3	TRBV5-1	-	-	TGCGCCAGCAGCACTTTAGCGGGCACAGATACGCAGTATTTT	CASSTLAGTDTQYF
TRBJ2-1	TRBV28	TRBD2	-	TGTGCCAGCAGACCCGGGACGCCCGGGGGGGATGAGCAGTTCTTC	CASRPGTPGGDEQFF
TRBJ2-7	TRBV2	-	-	TGTGCCAGCAGACTCAACCGGGAGTTCTCCTACGAGCAGTACTTC	CASRLNREFSYEQYF
TRBJ1-2	TRBV7-8	-	-	TGTGCCAGCAGGCCGCCCCGGGGGGCAAAGAACTATGGCTACACCTTC	CASRPPRGAKNYGYTF
TRBJ2-7	TRBV14	TRBD1	-	TGTGCCAGCAGCGTTCCGGGACAGGGCGTCGAGCAGTACTTC	CASSVPGQGVEQYF
TRBJ2-5	TRBV5-6	-	-	TGTGCCAGCAGCGGTCGAGTCCAAGAGACCCAGTACTTC	CASSGRVQETQYF
TRBJ2-2	TRBV3-1/TRBV3-2	-	few	TGTGCCAGCAGCCTACTCCCCGGGTCGAACACCGGGGAGCTGTTTTTT	CASSLLPGSNTGELFF
TRBJ2-5	TRBV11-2	TRBD2	-	TGTGCCAGCAGCCAACCGGGACTAGCGGGACGAGAGACCCAGTACTTC	CASSQPGLAGRETQYF
TRBJ2-7	TRBV3-1/TRBV3-2	-	few	TGTGCCAGCAGCCAAGTTAGCGCTTTTGACTTACCCTACGAGCAGTACTTC	CASSQVSAFDLPYEQYF
TRBJ2-1	TRBV9	-	-	TGTGCCAGCAGCGTGTACCTAGGGGACAATGAGCAGTTCTTC	CASSVYLGDNEQFF
TRBJ1-2	TRBV30	TRBD1	-	TGTGCCTGGAGTTCGGGACAGACGATCTATGGCTACACCTTC	CAWSSGQTIYGYTF
TRBJ2-6	TRBV5-1	TRBD1	-	TGCGCCAGCAGCAGGGACAGGGGATCAGGGGCCAACGTCCTGACTTTC	CASSRDRGSGANVLTF
TRBJ1-3	TRBV19	TRBD1	-	TGTGCCAGTACCTTCCCGGGACAGGGGAAGGGAAACACCATATATTTT	CASTFPGQGKGNTIYF
TRBJ2-4	TRBV7-2	-	-	TGTGCCAGCAGCTCAAGAGGGGGGGCCGGGAACATTCAGTACTTC	CASSSRGGAGNIQYF
TRBJ2-1	TRBV7-2	-	-	TGTGCCAGCAGCTTTTTCACTCAGCGCAATGAGCAGTTCTTC	CASSFFTQRNEQFF
TRBJ1-5	TRBV19	TRBD1	-	TGTGCCAGTGGGGGACAGGGAATGCGTGGCAATCAGCCCCAGCATTTT	CASGGQGMRGNQPQHF
TRBJ2-1	TRBV3-1/TRBV3-2	TRBD2	-	TGTGCCAGCAGGGGGGGACTATCATACAATGAGCAGTTCTTC	CASRGGLSYNEQFF
TRBJ2-2	TRBV9	-	-	TGTGCCAGCAGCTCCCGACTTGGGAACACCGGGGAGCTGTTTTTT	CASSSRLGNTGELFF
TRBJ2-6	TRBV28	-	-	TGTGCCAGCAGCTTACAGGGCGCTGGGGCCAACGTCCTGACTTTC	CASSLQGAGANVLTF
TRBJ2-7	TRBV28	-	-	TGTGCCAGCACCCCCACTGGGCTCTCCTACGAGCAGTACTTC	CASTPTGLSYEQYF
TRBJ2-7	TRBV4-1	-	-	TGCGCCAGCAGCCAAGAGGGGGAGGGGGTCTACGAGCAGTACTTC	CASSQEGEGVYEQYF
TRBJ2-5	TRBV3-1/TRBV3-2	TRBD2	-	TGTGCCAGCAGCCACCTAGCGGGGGAAGAGACCCAGTACTTC	CASSHLAGEETQYF
TRBJ2-7	TRBV27	-	-	TGTGCCAGCAGTTCCTTCTACGAGCAGTACTTC	CASSSFYEQYF
TRBJ2-2	TRBV5-6	-	-	TGTGCCAGCAGCTTTATTGAATCTATGAACACCGGGGAGCTGTTTTTT	CASSFIESMNTGELFF
TRBJ1-3	TRBV9	-	-	TGTGCCAGCAGCCCGAGTCCCAACACCATATATTTT	CASSPSPNTIYF
TRBJ1-1	TRBV4-1	TRBD1	-	TGCGCCAGCAGCCAAGTCTGGGGACAGGGAACTGAAGCTTTCTTT	CASSQVWGQGTEAFF
TRBJ2-5	TRBV7-3	-	-	TGTGCCAGCAGCTTAATGGGGGGAGAGACCCAGTACTTC	CASSLMGGETQYF
TRBJ2-2	TRBV15	-	-	TGTGCCACCAGCAGAGTCGTCAGGACCGGGGAGCTGTTTTTT	CATSRVVRTGELFF
TRBJ2-1	TRBV4-3	-	-	TGCGCCAGCAGCCAGTGGGCGGGACAGTACAATGAGCAGTTCTTC	CASSQWAGQYNEQFF
TRBJ2-3	TRBV7-2	TRBD1	-	TGTGCCAGCAGCCCCGCTCGCCCCGGGACAGGGAGGGATACGCAGTATTTT	CASSPARPGTGRDTQYF
TRBJ1-1	TRBV6-5	-	-	TGTGCCAGCAGGGCCGATTTTGAAGCTTTCTTT	CASRADFEAFF
TRBJ1-5	TRBV19	-	-	TGTGCCAGTATAGAGAAATATAGCAATCAGCCCCAGCATTTT	CASIEKYSNQPQHF
TRBJ1-5	TRBV7-7	TRBD1	-	TGTGCCAGCAACATTGTAACCCAGGGGGTAAGTAGTCAGCCCCAGCATTTT	CASNIVTQGVSSQPQHF
TRBJ1-2	TRBV30	TRBD1	-	TGTGCCTGGGAAGGGACAGGAAGTTACACCTTC	CAWEGTGSYTF
TRBJ1-2	TRBV18	-	-	TGTGCCAGCTCACGCGGGGGCCTAGGGGACTATGGCTACACCTTC	CASSRGGLGDYGYTF
TRBJ1-4	TRBV5-1	-	-	TGCGCCAGCAGCTTGGATGCGGGTACTAATGAAAAACTGTTTTTT	CASSLDAGTNEKLFF